The TCR beta chain described here comes from a study of patients and donors after allogeneic stem cell transplantation. TCRdb called the RT-PCR reads again in MiXCR, with one record for every CDR3 protein. The sample comprises some 880,000 distinct CDR3 sequences, about a sixth of which are singletons, and around 6% rests with the top ten. Germline CDR1 reads WNHNN; CDR2 reads SYGVQD (reference sequence). The CDR3 consists of 14 residues. Trimming removed 6 bases from V and 0 bases from J, with 12 bases in between. The receptor was derived from a human donor who was either an allogeneic HSCT recipient or a stem cell or donor lymphocyte infusion donor (not recorded which). It is not recorded whose cells these are; they may come from a transplant donor. The specimen sequenced was blood, either unsorted or a sorted T cell fraction (not recorded which). This chain uses TRBV10-1 with TRBJ2-7; maybe TRBD1 (8 bases). Here the CDR3 DNA reads TGCGCCAGCAGAGCGGGACAGGACTCCTACGAGCAGTACTTC. Residues: CASRAGQDSYEQYF.